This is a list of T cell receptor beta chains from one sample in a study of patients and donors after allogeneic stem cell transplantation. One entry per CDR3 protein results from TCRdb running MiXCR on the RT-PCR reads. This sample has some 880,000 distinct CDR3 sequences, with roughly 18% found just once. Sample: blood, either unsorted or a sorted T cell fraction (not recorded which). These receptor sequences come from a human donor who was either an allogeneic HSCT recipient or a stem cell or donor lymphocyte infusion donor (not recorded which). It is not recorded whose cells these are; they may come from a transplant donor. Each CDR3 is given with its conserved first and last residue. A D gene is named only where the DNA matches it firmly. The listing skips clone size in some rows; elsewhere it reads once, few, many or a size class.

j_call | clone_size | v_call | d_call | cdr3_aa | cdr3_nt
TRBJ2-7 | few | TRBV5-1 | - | CASSLRQDFYEQYF | TGCGCCAGCAGCTTGAGACAAGACTTCTACGAGCAGTACTTC
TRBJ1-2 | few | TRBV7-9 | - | CASSAPGHQATSYGYTF | TGTGCCAGCAGCGCGCCAGGACACCAAGCAACCTCCTATGGCTACACCTTC
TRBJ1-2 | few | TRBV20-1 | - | CSARNRAGYTF | TGCAGTGCTCGGAACAGGGCTGGCTACACCTTC
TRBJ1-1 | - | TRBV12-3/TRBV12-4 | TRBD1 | CASSLTGFSHTEAFF | TGTGCCAGCAGTTTGACAGGGTTCAGCCACACTGAAGCTTTCTTT
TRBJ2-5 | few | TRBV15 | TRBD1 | CATSRAQGARVNVETQYF | TGTGCCACCAGCAGAGCTCAGGGGGCGCGGGTGAACGTAGAGACCCAGTACTTC
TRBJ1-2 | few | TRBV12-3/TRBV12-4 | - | CAARATNYGYTF | TGTGCCGCTCGGGCGACTAACTATGGCTACACCTTC
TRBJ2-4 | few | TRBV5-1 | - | CASSLGRREDIQYF | TGCGCCAGCAGCTTGGGACGACGAGAGGACATTCAGTACTTC
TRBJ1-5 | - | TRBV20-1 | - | CSAKAGGGQPQHF | TGCAGTGCTAAGGCGGGGGGCGGTCAGCCCCAGCATTTT
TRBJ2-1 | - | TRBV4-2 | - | CASSQEDGGSYNEQFF | TGTGCCAGCAGCCAAGAGGATGGGGGCTCCTACAATGAGCAGTTCTTC
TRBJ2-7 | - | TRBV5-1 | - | CASSLAPTGASYEQYF | TGCGCCAGCAGCTTGGCTCCGACAGGCGCCTCCTACGAGCAGTACTTC
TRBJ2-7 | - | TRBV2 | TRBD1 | CASRTGQGADEQYF | TGTGCCAGCAGAACGGGACAGGGGGCTGACGAGCAGTACTTC
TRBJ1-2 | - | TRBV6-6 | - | CASSYSPLYGYTF | TGTGCCAGCAGTTACAGTCCCCTCTATGGCTACACCTTC
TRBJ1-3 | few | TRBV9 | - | CASSVYSAASSGNTIYF | TGTGCCAGCAGCGTATATTCGGCAGCCTCCTCTGGAAACACCATATATTTT
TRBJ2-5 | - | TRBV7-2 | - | CASRLQKQGTQYF | TGTGCCAGCAGATTACAGAAGCAGGGGACCCAGTACTTC
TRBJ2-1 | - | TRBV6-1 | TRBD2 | CASSTYGLAGQFF | TGTGCCAGCAGTACGTACGGACTAGCGGGACAGTTCTTC
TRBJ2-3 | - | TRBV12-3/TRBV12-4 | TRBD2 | CASSLGRISGSADTQYF | TGTGCCAGCAGTTTAGGTCGGATTAGCGGGAGTGCAGATACGCAGTATTTT
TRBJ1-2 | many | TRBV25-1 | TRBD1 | CASSEWTGDPNYGYTF | TGTGCCAGCAGTGAATGGACAGGGGACCCTAACTATGGCTACACCTTC
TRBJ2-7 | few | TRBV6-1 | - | CASSEPPGYEQYF | TGTGCCAGCAGTGAACCACCTGGCTACGAGCAGTACTTC
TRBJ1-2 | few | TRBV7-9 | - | CASSLEAGTNGYTF | TGTGCCAGCAGCTTAGAGGCAGGGACAAATGGCTACACCTTC
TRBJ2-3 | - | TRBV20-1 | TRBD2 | CSAQGTSGTTDTQYF | TGCAGTGCCCAGGGGACTAGCGGGACCACAGATACGCAGTATTTT
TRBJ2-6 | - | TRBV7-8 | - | CASSTRDSGANVLTF | TGTGCCAGCAGCACACGAGACTCTGGGGCCAACGTCCTGACTTTC
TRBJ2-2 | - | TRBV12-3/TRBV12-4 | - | CASRRRQANTGELFF | TGTGCCAGCAGACGACGACAGGCGAACACCGGGGAGCTGTTTTTT
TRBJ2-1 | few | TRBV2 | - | CASSVEGGASYNEQFF | TGTGCCAGCAGTGTCGAGGGGGGGGCATCCTACAATGAGCAGTTCTTC
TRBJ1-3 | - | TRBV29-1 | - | CSVQLAVSGNTIYF | TGCAGCGTTCAATTGGCGGTCTCTGGAAACACCATATATTTT
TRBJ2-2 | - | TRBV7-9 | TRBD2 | CASSPTSGRRTGELFF | TGTGCCAGCAGCCCCACCAGCGGGAGGCGCACCGGGGAGCTGTTTTTT
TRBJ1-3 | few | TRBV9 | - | CTSSARQLSSGNTIYF | TGTACCAGCAGCGCGCGACAGTTATCCTCTGGAAACACCATATATTTT
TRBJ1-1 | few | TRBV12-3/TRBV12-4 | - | CASSLVEGLNTEAFF | TGTGCCAGCAGTTTAGTTGAGGGCCTGAACACTGAAGCTTTCTTT
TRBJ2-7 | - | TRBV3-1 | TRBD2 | CASSQDPRGGSYEQYF | TGTGCCAGCAGCCAAGACCCGCGGGGGGGCTCCTACGAGCAGTACTTC
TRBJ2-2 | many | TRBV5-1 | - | CASSLRQNGELFF | TGCGCCAGCAGCCTCCGACAGAACGGGGAGCTGTTTTTT
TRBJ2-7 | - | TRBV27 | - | CASGNGATYEQYF | TGTGCCAGCGGGAACGGGGCTACATACGAGCAGTACTTC
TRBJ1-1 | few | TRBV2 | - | CASPNLTSQTLEAFF | TGTGCCAGTCCCAACCTGACCAGCCAAACACTTGAAGCTTTCTTT
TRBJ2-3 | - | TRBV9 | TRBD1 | CASQGASTDTQYF | TGTGCCAGCCAGGGGGCAAGCACAGATACGCAGTATTTT
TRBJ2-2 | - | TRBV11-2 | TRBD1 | CASSQGQGNGELFF | TGTGCCAGCAGCCAGGGACAGGGGAACGGGGAGCTGTTTTTT
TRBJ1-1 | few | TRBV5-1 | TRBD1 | CASSLEPDRGQSEAFF | TGCGCCAGCAGCTTGGAACCCGACAGGGGGCAATCTGAAGCTTTCTTT
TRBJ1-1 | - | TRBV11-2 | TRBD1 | CASSPRRQGGLLNTEAFF | TGTGCCAGCAGCCCCCGCCGACAGGGTGGGTTGTTGAACACTGAAGCTTTCTTT
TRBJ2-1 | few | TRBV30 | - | CAWSTHREQFF | TGTGCCTGGAGTACCCACCGCGAGCAGTTCTTC
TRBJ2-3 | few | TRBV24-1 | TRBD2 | CATSPSGSTDTQYF | TGTGCCACCAGTCCTAGCGGCAGCACAGATACGCAGTATTTT
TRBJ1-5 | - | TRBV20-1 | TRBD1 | CSATPGQAPSLSQHF | TGCAGTGCTACCCCCGGACAGGCACCTTCGTTGTCCCAGCATTTT
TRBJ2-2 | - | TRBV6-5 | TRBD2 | CASSYGLADSNTGELFF | TGTGCCAGCAGTTACGGGCTAGCGGATTCGAACACCGGGGAGCTGTTTTTT
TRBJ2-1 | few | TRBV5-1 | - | CASSLSALARHEQFF | TGCGCCAGCAGCTTGTCTGCGCTAGCGAGGCATGAGCAGTTCTTC
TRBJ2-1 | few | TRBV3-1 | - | CASSQERRSYNEQFF | TGTGCCAGCAGCCAAGAAAGGCGTTCCTACAATGAGCAGTTCTTC
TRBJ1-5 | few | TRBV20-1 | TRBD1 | CSADRQGSDHQPQHF | TGCAGTGCTGATCGACAGGGCTCTGATCATCAGCCCCAGCATTTT
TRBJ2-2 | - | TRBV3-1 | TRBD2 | CASSPTRTSGVIGTGELFF | TGTGCCAGCAGCCCCACGCGGACTAGCGGGGTTATTGGCACCGGGGAGCTGTTTTTT
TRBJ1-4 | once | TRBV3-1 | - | CASSQVAGNEKLFF | TGTGCCAGCAGCCAAGTGGCGGGGAATGAAAAACTGTTTTTT
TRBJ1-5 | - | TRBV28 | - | CASSLPGYQPQHF | TGTGCCAGCAGTTTGCCAGGCTACCAGCCCCAGCATTTT
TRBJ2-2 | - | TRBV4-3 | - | CASSQEGRAAGELFF | TGCGCCAGCAGCCAAGAAGGCAGGGCGGCCGGGGAGCTGTTTTTT
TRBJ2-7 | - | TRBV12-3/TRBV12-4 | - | CASSFAPGSYEQYF | TGTGCCAGCAGTTTCGCTCCAGGGTCGTACGAGCAGTACTTC
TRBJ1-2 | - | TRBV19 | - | CASLQGQQGYTF | TGTGCCAGCCTTCAGGGGCAGCAGGGCTACACCTTC
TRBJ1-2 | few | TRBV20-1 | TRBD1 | CRAVTFSGGDYGYTF | TGCAGAGCGGTTACATTTTCAGGGGGCGACTATGGCTACACCTTC
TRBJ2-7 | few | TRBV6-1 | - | CASIPPGTARTEVYF | TGTGCCAGCATCCCCCCCGGGACGGCCCGGACGGAAGTGTATTTC
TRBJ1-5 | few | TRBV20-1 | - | CSARETTGYNQPQHF | TGCAGTGCTAGAGAGACTACAGGGTATAATCAGCCCCAGCATTTT
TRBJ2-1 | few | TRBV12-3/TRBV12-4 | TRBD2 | CASSLRAGVYNEQFF | TGTGCCAGCAGTTTAAGAGCGGGAGTGTACAATGAGCAGTTCTTC
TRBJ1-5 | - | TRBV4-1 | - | CASSQEEVRGRGQPQHF | TGCGCCAGCAGCCAAGAGGAAGTCAGGGGCCGAGGTCAGCCCCAGCATTTT
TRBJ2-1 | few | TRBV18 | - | CASSPRLDNEQFF | TGTGCCAGCTCACCGAGGCTCGACAATGAGCAGTTCTTC
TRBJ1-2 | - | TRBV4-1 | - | CASGGGRSNYGYTF | TGCGCCAGCGGGGGGGGGAGGTCTAACTATGGCTACACCTTC
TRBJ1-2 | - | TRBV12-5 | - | CASGGNSGYTF | TGTGCTAGTGGTGGGAATAGTGGCTACACCTTC
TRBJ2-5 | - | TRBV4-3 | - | CASSQDGSRWRETQYF | TGCGCCAGCAGCCAAGATGGTAGCAGGTGGCGAGAGACCCAGTACTTC
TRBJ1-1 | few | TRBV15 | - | CATSRVDTEAFF | TGTGCCACCAGCAGAGTGGACACTGAAGCTTTCTTT
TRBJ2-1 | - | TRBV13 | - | CASSFRGSPYNEQFF | TGTGCCAGCAGCTTCCGGGGGAGTCCCTACAATGAGCAGTTCTTC